Listed below are T cell receptor beta chains from one sample, sequenced in a study of blood T cell repertoires in COVID-19. Some clones are missing from TCRdb's copy, which holds only in-frame ones; the method was immunoSEQ multiplex PCR. The data hold about 220,000 clones, with 83% observed a single time. The sequencing sample was made of PBMCs or T cells enriched from blood (not recorded which). These receptors originate from a woman between 50 and 59 years old who had been exposed to COVID-19. Each CDR3 is given with its conserved first and last residue. A D gene is named only where the DNA matches it firmly. Size is stated for part of the rows, as once, few or many counts, or as a class when the clone is expanded.

d_call j_call v_call clone_size cdr3_aa cdr3_nt
- TRBJ1-5 TRBV19 - CASSIDTTSNQPQHF TGTGCCAGTAGTATTGACACGACGAGCAATCAGCCCCAGCATTTT
- TRBJ1-1 TRBV7-2 few CASSLMTKSGRGFTEAFF TGTGCCAGCAGCTTAATGACGAAGTCTGGCAGGGGATTCACTGAAGCTTTCTTT
- TRBJ1-1 TRBV5-5 - CASSLQLLTEAFF TGTGCCAGCAGCTTACAGTTACTCACTGAAGCTTTCTTT
- TRBJ2-7 TRBV6-2/TRBV6-3 - CASSYNPGSSYEQYF TGTGCCAGCAGTTACAATCCCGGTAGCTCCTACGAGCAGTACTTC
TRBD1 TRBJ1-2 TRBV6-5 - CASSPTGLSNYGYTF TGTGCCAGCAGCCCGACAGGGCTTTCAAACTATGGCTACACCTTC
TRBD2 TRBJ2-1 TRBV7-9 - CASSVTSGGHEQFF TGTGCCAGCAGCGTGACTAGCGGGGGACATGAGCAGTTCTTC
- TRBJ1-2 TRBV5-1 - CASSGRRNGYTF TGCGCCAGCAGCGGGAGGCGGAATGGCTACACCTTC
TRBD2 TRBJ2-3 TRBV2 few CATQTDLAGGTTDTQYF TGTGCCACGCAAACGGATCTAGCGGGGGGAACCACAGATACGCAGTATTTT
TRBD2 TRBJ2-3 TRBV28 - CASSLGLAGYTDTQYF TGTGCCAGCAGCCTCGGACTAGCGGGGTATACAGATACGCAGTATTTT
TRBD1 TRBJ1-6 TRBV7-2 - CASSFRGSSYNSPLHF TGTGCCAGCAGCTTCAGGGGGAGCTCCTATAATTCACCCCTCCACTTT
- TRBJ2-1 TRBV5-1 - CASSPRTPQIPNEQFF TGCGCCAGCAGCCCGCGCACCCCTCAAATCCCCAATGAGCAGTTCTTC
- TRBJ1-4 TRBV25-1 - CASSEFGQINEKLFF TGTGCCAGCAGTGAGTTTGGACAGATTAATGAAAAACTGTTTTTT
- TRBJ2-1 TRBV5-1 once CASSLSKGNEQFF TGCGCCAGCAGCTTGTCAAAGGGGAATGAGCAGTTCTTC
- TRBJ2-5 TRBV5-5 - CASSLDLRTEKETQYF TGTGCCAGCAGCTTGGACTTGCGGACAGAGAAAGAGACCCAGTACTTC
TRBD1 TRBJ1-2 TRBV2 - CASSLKDRGSGYTF TGTGCCAGCAGTCTCAAGGACAGGGGATCTGGCTACACCTTC
TRBD2 TRBJ2-2 TRBV4-2 - CASSQGDIFSGGYTGELFF TGTGCCAGCAGCCAAGGTGATATTTTTAGCGGGGGTTACACCGGGGAGCTGTTTTTT
- TRBJ2-3 TRBV21-1 - CASSNGTGSDTQYF TGTGCCAGCAGCAACGGGACAGGGTCAGATACGCAGTATTTT
- TRBJ2-3 TRBV9 - CASSVRGTDTQYF TGTGCCAGCAGCGTCCGGGGCACAGATACGCAGTATTTT
TRBD2 TRBJ2-2 TRBV29-1 - CSVRRGGGNTGELFF TGCAGCGTCCGGAGGGGCGGGGGGAACACCGGGGAGCTGTTTTTT
- TRBJ2-1 TRBV9 - CASSVASFNEQFF TGTGCCAGCAGCGTAGCGAGTTTCAATGAGCAGTTCTTC
TRBD1 TRBJ1-6 TRBV11-1 - CASSRQGLGSPLHF TGTGCCAGCAGTCGACAGGGGTTGGGTTCACCCCTCCACTTT